This TCR beta chain was sequenced during a study of vaccination and CD4 T cells after COVID-19. Treatment specified: approximately 10-day PBMC culture with coronavirus spike peptide pools or control peptides (ViraFEST assay). The Oncomine TCR Beta short-read assay was what sequenced the DNA obtained from cultured CD4+ T cells. TCRdb independently ran MiXCR on the PCR reads; one entry per CDR3 protein. The table includes about 14,000 distinct CDR3 sequences, about three fifths detected once. About this clonotype: No antigen is known for it.

V was pared by 1 base and J by 0 bases, with 6 bases between. CDR3 length: 15 amino acids. The germline V gene has CDR1 SGHVS and CDR2 FNYEAQ. This receptor was taken from a human donor who had recovered from COVID-19. The sample was CD4+ T cells from blood, cultured in vitro. The rearrangement links TRBV7-6 to TRBJ1-4, with D possibly TRBD1 on 5 matching bases. The CDR3 loop reads CASSLGTTTNEKLFF. DNA of the CDR3: TGTGCCAGCAGCTTAGGGACAACAACTAATGAAAAACTGTTTTTT.